Below are 7 T cell receptor beta chains sequenced from a single sample in a study of STAT5B mutations in CD4+ large granular lymphocyte leukemia. Here immunoSEQ multiplex PCR was the method, and the copy in TCRdb shows in-frame clones only, minus some. The sample records approximately 30,000 clones, roughly two thirds being singletons. The sequenced sample consisted of CD4+ T cells from blood buffy coats. The receptors here all came from a human donor in good health.

This sequence joins TRBV29-1 and TRBJ2-7; 10 nucleotides line up with TRBD1. The ends lost 7 bases at V and 4 bases at J; junction bases unmatched: 7. The CDR3 is 13 residues long. Germline V CDR1 and CDR2: SQVTM, ANQGSEA. This CDR3 reads CSAFGQGEYEQYF. CDR3 DNA sequence: TGCAGCGCCTTCGGACAGGGGGAATACGAGCAGTACTTC.

V usage is TRBV7-2 and J usage is TRBJ2-2, with TRBD1 as a possible D gene (6 bases). The CDR3 is 15 amino acids. The V gene lost 2 bases and the J gene lost 4 bases, with 11 bases spanning the gap. Germline V gene data show CDR1 as SGHTA and CDR2 as FQGNSA. This chain's CDR3 is CASSLKQGSTGELFF. The CDR3 DNA reads TGTGCCAGCAGCTTAAAACAGGGTAGCACCGGGGAGCTGTTTTTT.

In this sample, this clone turned up once. This sequence joins TRBV6-1 and TRBJ1-5, with D maybe TRBD1 (6 bases). The CDR3 runs 17 residues. V dropped 0 bases and J dropped 0 bases, with 12 bases sitting between them. The V gene's germline CDR1 is MNHNS and CDR2 SASEGT. The CDR3 here is CASSEALRTDSNQPQHF. In DNA form, the CDR3 reads TGTGCCAGCAGTGAAGCGCTTCGGACAGATAGCAATCAGCCCCAGCATTTT.

The chain has TRBV15 and TRBJ1-2, with D possibly TRBD1 on 5 matching bases. Germline CDR1 and CDR2: LNHNV and YYDKDF (reference sequence). V was shortened by 0 bases and J by 8 bases, with 7 bases between the two germline ends. This CDR3 is 12 amino acids long. In nucleotides, the CDR3 is TGTGCCACCAGCAGAGAAGCAGGGGGCTACACCTTC. As protein: CATSREAGGYTF.

The chain joins TRBV5-5 to TRBJ1-1; possible D gene TRBD1, 5 bases. V dropped 5 bases and J dropped 1 base, with 15 bases sitting between them. The CDR3 length is 15 residues. Germline values: CDR1 SGHKS, CDR2 YYEKEE (reference sequence). The CDR3 sequence is CASSSWGRANTEAFF. As DNA, the CDR3 is TGTGCCAGCAGTTCATGGGGGAGGGCGAACACTGAAGCTTTCTTT.

The table lists this clone with a count of one. The chain carries TRBV5-1 and TRBJ1-1, with 7 bases fitting TRBD1. The CDR3 consists of 14 residues. Trimming at V came to 4 bases and at J to 3 bases, leaving 6 bases not matched to a gene. CDR1 is SGHRS and CDR2 is YFSETQ in the germline V gene. The CDR3 loop is CASSPDRTYTEAFF. In nucleotides, the CDR3 is TGCGCCAGCAGCCCGGACAGGACCTACACTGAAGCTTTCTTT. Based on the CDR3 plus reference TRBV5-1 and TRBJ1-1, the full variable domain is KAGVTQTPRYLIKTRGQQVTLSCSPISGHRSVSWYQQTPGQGLQFLFEYFSETQRNKGNFPGRFSGRQFSNSRSEMNVSTLELGDSALYLCASSPDRTYTEAFFGQGTRLTVV.

The chain carries TRBV29-1 and TRBJ1-1, with TRBD1 matching over 7 bases. Germline V gives CDR1 SQVTM, CDR2 ANQGSEA. CDR3 size: 15 residues. The J segment lost 4 bases and the V segment lost 6 bases, leaving 14 bases of the junction unmatched. The CDR3: CSVDPSQGEGTEAFF. CDR3 coding DNA: TGCAGCGTCGACCCTTCTCAGGGGGAGGGCACTGAAGCTTTCTTT.